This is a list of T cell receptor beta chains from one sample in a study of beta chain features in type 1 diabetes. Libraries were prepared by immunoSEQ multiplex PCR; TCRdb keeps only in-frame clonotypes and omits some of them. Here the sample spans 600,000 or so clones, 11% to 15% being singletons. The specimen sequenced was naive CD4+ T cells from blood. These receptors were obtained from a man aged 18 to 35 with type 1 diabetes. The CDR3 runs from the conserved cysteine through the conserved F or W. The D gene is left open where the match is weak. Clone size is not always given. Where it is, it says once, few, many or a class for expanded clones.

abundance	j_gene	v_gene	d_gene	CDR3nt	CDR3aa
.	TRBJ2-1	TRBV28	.	TGTGCCAGCAGTCTCCCCGGAGGGCAGTTCTTC	CASSLPGGQFF
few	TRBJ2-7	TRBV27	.	TGTGCCAGCAGTTCCGCTCACAGGAGCCGTCCCAAAACCTACGAGCAGTACTTC	CASSSAHRSRPKTYEQYF
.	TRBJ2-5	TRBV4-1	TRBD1	TGCGCCAGCAGCCAAGGGGGCGGGACAGGTCAAGAGACCCAGTACTTC	CASSQGGGTGQETQYF
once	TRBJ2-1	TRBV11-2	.	TGTGCCAGCAGCTCGACCATGGGGAATGAGCAGTTCTTC	CASSSTMGNEQFF
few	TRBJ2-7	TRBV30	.	TGTGCCTGGAGTAAATTTGCAGCCCGGAGCTCCTACGAGCAGTACTTC	CAWSKFAARSSYEQYF
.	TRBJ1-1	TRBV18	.	TGTGCCAGCTCACGGCGGGACGGAATGAACACTGAAGCTTTCTTT	CASSRRDGMNTEAFF
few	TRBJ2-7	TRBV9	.	TGTGCCAGCAGCCCTACCGGAAAGACCTACGAGCAGTACTTC	CASSPTGKTYEQYF
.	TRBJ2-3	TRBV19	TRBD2	TGTGCCAGTAGTACCCCGGGGGGGCCAGATACGCAGTATTTT	CASSTPGGPDTQYF
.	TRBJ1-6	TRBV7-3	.	TGTGCCAGCAGCTCAACCTCGGGGCCCCTCCACTTT	CASSSTSGPLHF
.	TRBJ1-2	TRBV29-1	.	TGCAGCGTTGATCGAGGGTCACTTCTTGGGAACTATGGCTACACCTTC	CSVDRGSLLGNYGYTF
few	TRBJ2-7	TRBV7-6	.	TGTGCCAGCAGCCCTGCAATAGGCGAGCAGTACTTC	CASSPAIGEQYF
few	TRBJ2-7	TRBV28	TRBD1	TGTGCCAGCAGCCGTGGGACAGGCTTCGAACAGTACTTC	CASSRGTGFEQYF
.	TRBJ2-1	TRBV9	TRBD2	TGTGCCAGCAGCGTAGTAGGGCTAGCGGGAAGTGAGCAGTTCTTC	CASSVVGLAGSEQFF
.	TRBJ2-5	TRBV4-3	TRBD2	TGCGCCAGCAGCCAAGATACTAGCGAGAAGACCCAGTACTTC	CASSQDTSEKTQYF
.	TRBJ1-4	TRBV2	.	TGTGCCAGCAGTGAATCAATCGCCGTCAATGAAAAACTGTTTTTT	CASSESIAVNEKLFF